The 26 T cell receptor beta chains in this list originate from one sample, sequenced in a study of neoadjuvant anti-PD-1 for oral cavity cancer. Measured with immunoSEQ multiplex PCR; TCRdb has only the in-frame clones, and not every one. This table has 72,000 or so clones, about nine tenths appearing once. Regarding time point: after neoadjuvant nivolumab, at surgical resection. This specimen consisted of PBMCs, obtained after nivolumab (anti-PD-1) treatment. The receptors here all came from a person aged 40-85 years with oral cavity squamous cell carcinoma.

The chain links TRBV27 to TRBJ1-2; D possibly corresponds to TRBD1 (6 bases). V was shortened by 0 bases and J by 3 bases, with 11 bases between the two germline ends. Germline V lookup: CDR1 MNHEY, CDR2 SMNVEV (reference sequence). CDR3 length: 15 amino acids. The CDR3 DNA follows: TGTGCCAGCAGTTTATCCCGGAACAGGGACTATGGCTACACCTTC. This sequence encodes CASSLSRNRDYGYTF.

The chain employs TRBV6-6 and TRBJ2-3; D possibly corresponds to TRBD2 (5 bases). Deletions cut 7 bases from V and 1 base from J, with 18 bases between. CDR1 is MNHNY and CDR2 is SVGAGI in the germline V gene (reference sequence). This CDR3 is built from 16 residues. CDR3 sequence reads: CASTPFAERGTDTQYF. The CDR3 bases are TGTGCCAGCACCCCGTTTGCAGAGAGGGGCACAGATACGCAGTATTTT.

Regarding this clone: Relative to the germline gene, one junction end is altered; a read error may explain this. The chain's CDR3 is CAWSVGGEKLFF. The CDR3 region has the DNA TGTGCCTGGAGTGTAGGGGGGGAAAAGCTGTTTTTT. V usage is TRBV30 and J usage is TRBJ1-4; D might be TRBD1 (6 bases). This CDR3 has 12 amino acids. The germline V gene encodes CDR1 GTSNPN and CDR2 SVGIG (reference sequence).

The chain uses TRBV4-1 and TRBJ1-1; D gene unclear. V lost 1 base, J lost 1 base, and 13 bases lay in between. There are 16 residues in the CDR3. Looked up from germline, CDR1 is MGHRA and CDR2 is YSYEKL. The CDR3 DNA reads TGCGCCAGCAGCCAAGGGAGGCAACGGAGGAACACTGAAGCTTTCTTT. Translation: CASSQGRQRRNTEAFF.

The chain joins TRBV4-1 to TRBJ2-3; 12 positions agree with TRBD2. V lost 4 bases to trimming and J lost 0 bases; unmatched junction nucleotides: 5. This CDR3 is 17 amino acids long. Germline CDR1 is MGHRA and CDR2 is YSYEKL. CDR3: CASSRTLAGGSTDTQYF. The DNA for the CDR3 is TGCGCCAGCAGCCGGACACTAGCGGGGGGAAGCACAGATACGCAGTATTTT.

This chain uses TRBV7-2 with TRBJ1-4; D gene ambiguous. Trimming took 2 bases from V and 5 from J, leaving 15 bases between them. From germline, CDR1 is SGHTA and CDR2 FQGNSA. This CDR3 is built from 16 residues. The CDR3 reads CASSLKGRRENEKLFF. For the CDR3, the DNA is TGTGCCAGCAGCTTAAAGGGTCGACGGGAGAATGAAAAACTGTTTTTT.

The chain combines TRBV5-1 with TRBJ2-7; D is uncertain. The ends were cut back, 3 bases at V and 7 bases at J, with 11 bases in the middle. The CDR3 is made up of 12 amino acids. Germline CDR1 SGHRS, CDR2 YFSETQ. The CDR3 coding sequence is TGCGCCAGCAGCTCCGTCCCTGTAGAGCAGTACTTC. Translating it yields CASSSVPVEQYF.

This chain connects TRBV15 to TRBJ2-1, with unresolved D. V was trimmed by 4 bases and J by 0 bases, leaving 10 bases between them. The CDR3 extends over 15 amino acids. Germline V gives CDR1 LNHNV, CDR2 YYDKDF (reference sequence). The CDR3 DNA follows: TGTGCCACCAGCACTGTAGATCCCTCCTACAATGAGCAGTTCTTC. This sequence encodes CATSTVDPSYNEQFF.

This chain joins TRBV19 and TRBJ2-7; possibly TRBD2 for D (5 bases). Trimming removed 10 bases from V and 2 bases from J, with 15 bases in between. Germline V gene data show CDR1 as LNHDA and CDR2 as SQIVND (reference sequence). This CDR3 has 13 residues. The CDR3 loop is CATAPDFAYEQYF. The CDR3 nucleotides read TGTGCCACCGCTCCGGACTTTGCCTACGAGCAGTACTTC.

This clone appeared a single time. The gene calls are TRBV6-4 and TRBJ2-5; D possibly corresponds to TRBD1 (7 bases). Trimming pared 5 bases from V and 5 bases from J, leaving 18 bases between. The CDR3 contains 15 residues. CDR1 and CDR2 from the germline V gene are MRHNA and SNTAGT. The CDR3 sequence: CASSREGGGGETQYF. The CDR3 coding sequence is TGTGCCAGCAGTCGTGAAGGAGGGGGCGGTGAGACCCAGTACTTC.

The V gene is TRBV6-1, the J gene TRBJ1-1, with D unclear. CDR3 length: 14 residues. Germline V gene sequence: CDR1 MNHNS, CDR2 SASEGT. V was pared by 6 bases and J by 2 bases, with 13 bases between. The CDR3 loop reads CASSPQLENTEAFF. The CDR3 DNA reads as TGTGCCAGCAGCCCCCAGCTGGAAAACACTGAAGCTTTCTTT.

The table lists this clone with a few counts. This chain uses TRBV4-2 with TRBJ1-5; D possibly corresponds to TRBD1 (6 bases). V was pared by 1 base and J by 0 bases, with 10 bases between. The CDR3 spans 16 residues. Germline lookup yields CDR1 LGHNA and CDR2 YNFKEQ. The CDR3 here is CASSQAAGDSNQPQHF. The DNA for the CDR3 is TGTGCCAGCAGCCAAGCAGCAGGGGATAGCAATCAGCCCCAGCATTTT.

This clone was detected a few times. The chain carries TRBV11-2 and TRBJ1-1; D not resolved. This CDR3 contains 13 residues. From germline, CDR1 is SGHAT and CDR2 FQNNGV. V dropped 6 bases and J dropped 5 bases, with 13 bases sitting between them. The CDR3 DNA sequence: TGTGCCAGCAGTCCCGCGACGGAAACTGAAGCTTTCTTT. Its protein product is CASSPATETEAFF.

This chain joins TRBV5-1 and TRBJ1-1; D not certain. CDR3 size: 15 residues. CDR1 is SGHRS and CDR2 is YFSETQ in the germline V gene. The V end was cut by 0 bases, the J end by 4 bases, with 13 bases between. In nucleotides, the CDR3 is TGCGCCAGCAGCTTGGCCGGGTATTGGGGCACTGAAGCTTTCTTT. Translating gives CASSLAGYWGTEAFF.

The chain combines TRBV4-1 with TRBJ2-7; D not resolved. CDR3 length: 13 amino acids. Trimming removed 2 bases at V and 4 bases at J, with 9 bases between. Germline V gene sequence: CDR1 MGHRA, CDR2 YSYEKL. The CDR3 region is CASSQSEDYEQYF. In nucleotides, the CDR3 is TGCGCCAGCAGCCAAAGCGAAGATTACGAGCAGTACTTC.

J is TRBJ1-1 and V is TRBV7-8, with 9 bases fitting TRBD1. J gave up 1 base and V 7 bases, and 4 bases lay outside the gene matches. Per germline, CDR1 SGHVS and CDR2 FQNEAQ. CDR3 length: 14 residues. The DNA of the CDR3 is TGTGCCAGCACCGGACAGGGGTGGAACACTGAAGCTTTCTTT. Its translation: CASTGQGWNTEAFF. The variable domain in full, completed from reference TRBV7-8 and TRBJ1-1, reads GAGVSQSPRYKVAKRGQDVALRCDPISGHVSLFWYQQALGQGPEFLTYFQNEAQLDKSGLPSDRFFAERPEGSVSTLKIQRTQQEDSAVYLCASTGQGWNTEAFFGQGTRLTVV.

This chain joins TRBV9 and TRBJ2-2, with 7 nucleotides matching TRBD2. CDR1 is SGDLS and CDR2 is YYNGEE in the germline V gene. The ends lost 4 bases at V and 6 bases at J; junction bases unmatched: 3. This CDR3 has 13 residues. CDR3 amino acids: CASSIGLAGELFF. DNA for the CDR3: TGTGCCAGCAGCATCGGACTAGCCGGGGAGCTGTTTTTT.

The gene calls are TRBV2 and TRBJ2-1, with D unresolved. The germline gives CDR1 SNHLY, CDR2 FYNNEI. This CDR3 has 15 amino acids. V was clipped by 10 bases and J by 2 bases, with 18 bases between them. CDR3 loop: CATSSTWLTYNEQFF. The CDR3 DNA is TGTGCCACCTCATCTACCTGGCTTACCTACAATGAGCAGTTCTTC.

V is TRBV6-1 and J is TRBJ1-4; the match to TRBD1 covers 7 bases. The J segment lost 6 bases and the V segment lost 1 base, leaving 2 bases of the junction unmatched. CDR1 is MNHNS, CDR2 SASEGT, per germline. The CDR3 spans 14 residues. The CDR3 is CASSEGGGYEKLFF. CDR3 nucleotide sequence: TGTGCCAGCAGTGAAGGAGGGGGCTATGAAAAACTGTTTTTT.

The J gene is TRBJ2-3, the V gene TRBV10-1; perhaps TRBD2 as D (6 bases). The CDR3 covers 16 residues. V lost 0 bases to trimming and J lost 1 base, with 11 bases between them. Germline CDR1 is WNHNN and CDR2 is SYGVQD (reference sequence). The CDR3 loop reads CASSESAGMGTDTQYF. CDR3 bases: TGCGCCAGCAGTGAGTCGGCGGGGATGGGCACAGATACGCAGTATTTT.

This clone has just a few counts. The chain links TRBV7-2 to TRBJ2-4; D call uncertain. This CDR3 has 18 residues. Trimming took 1 base from V and 2 from J, leaving 18 bases between them. The germline gives CDR1 SGHTA, CDR2 FQGNSA. CDR3 amino acids: CASSLGWYGPRTKNIQYF. As DNA, the CDR3 is TGTGCCAGCAGCTTAGGATGGTACGGACCCCGGACCAAAAACATTCAGTACTTC.

The DNA of the CDR3 is TGTGCCTGGAGTGAGGGATTCTCACCCCTCCACTTT. Encoded protein: CAWSEGFSPLHF. J is TRBJ1-6 and V is TRBV30, with unresolved D. CDR3 length equals 12 residues. Germline CDR1 reads GTSNPN; CDR2 reads SVGIG (reference sequence). V was trimmed by 1 base and J by 10 bases, leaving 8 bases between them.

The J gene is TRBJ2-2, the V gene TRBV6-5, with no clear D. CDR1 and CDR2 from the germline V gene are MNHEY and SVGAGI. The CDR3 runs to 13 residues. Trimming took 0 bases from V and 6 from J, leaving 5 bases between them. CDR3 coding DNA: TGTGCCAGCAGTTACTCGATGGCCGGGGAGCTGTTTTTT. Translation: CASSYSMAGELFF.

The CDR3, as DNA: TGCGCCAGCAGCTTGGGTGAGAGGCGGTTCAATCAGCCCCAGCATTTT. Amino acids: CASSLGERRFNQPQHF. The chain uses TRBV5-1 and TRBJ1-5; D gene uncertain. This CDR3 spans 16 amino acids. V gave up 0 bases and J gave up 3 bases, with 13 bases separating them. Germline CDR1 reads SGHRS; CDR2 reads YFSETQ.

The V gene is TRBV21-1, the J gene TRBJ2-7; the listed D gene, TRBD2, was not tested against the DNA. TRBV21-1 represents a pseudogene. The CDR3 consists of 16 residues. The CDR3 DNA sequence: TGTGCCAGCAGCATTAAGGAGCGGCAGAGCTCCTACGAGCAGTACTTC. It translates to CASSIKERQSSYEQYF.

V is TRBV27 and J is TRBJ2-3; 9 positions agree with TRBD2. Germline CDR1 is MNHEY and CDR2 is SMNVEV (reference sequence). J lost 4 bases, V lost 6 bases, and 8 bases had no gene match. The CDR3 length is 15 residues. The CDR3 loop is CASRSSSGVPDTQYF. In nucleotides, the CDR3 is TGTGCCAGCAGATCCTCTAGCGGGGTCCCAGATACGCAGTATTTT.